This TCR beta chain was sequenced for a study of patients and donors after allogeneic stem cell transplantation. This clonotype was seen a few times. TCRdb ran MiXCR on the RT-PCR reads and lists one entry per CDR3 protein. This sample has 920,000 or so distinct CDR3 sequences, with 15% to 20% found just once. In germline, CDR1 is MGHRA, CDR2 YSYEKL. Trimming removed 5 bases from V and 0 bases from J, with 13 bases in between. The CDR3 is made up of 15 amino acids. The sample was blood, either unsorted or a sorted T cell fraction (not recorded which). V is TRBV4-1 and J is TRBJ1-1; TRBD1 might be the D (6 bases). This clonotype was obtained from a human donor who was either an allogeneic HSCT recipient or a stem cell or donor lymphocyte infusion donor (not recorded which). It is not recorded whose cells these are; they may come from a transplant donor. CDR3 DNA: TGCGCCAGCAGCGACCTACCAGGGGTGAACACTGAAGCTTTCTTT. This codes for CASSDLPGVNTEAFF.